The present TCR beta chain was sequenced within a study of patients and donors after allogeneic stem cell transplantation. TCRdb ran MiXCR on the RT-PCR reads and lists one entry per CDR3 protein. The table shows approximately 21,000 distinct CDR3 sequences, with roughly 30% occurring only once. The CDR3 sequence is 15 residues long. Germline CDR1 and CDR2: DFQATT and SNEGSKA (reference sequence). V was pared by 6 bases and J by 0 bases, with 8 bases of the junction left unmatched. The material sequenced was blood, either unsorted or a sorted T cell fraction (not recorded which). The J gene is TRBJ1-1, the V gene TRBV20-1; 9 bases fit TRBD1. The TCR comes from a human donor who was either an allogeneic HSCT recipient or a stem cell or donor lymphocyte infusion donor (not recorded which). It is not recorded whose cells these are; they may come from a transplant donor. The chain's CDR3 is CSAHGQGMLNTEAFF. CDR3 in DNA: TGCAGTGCCCACGGACAGGGGATGCTGAACACTGAAGCTTTCTTT.